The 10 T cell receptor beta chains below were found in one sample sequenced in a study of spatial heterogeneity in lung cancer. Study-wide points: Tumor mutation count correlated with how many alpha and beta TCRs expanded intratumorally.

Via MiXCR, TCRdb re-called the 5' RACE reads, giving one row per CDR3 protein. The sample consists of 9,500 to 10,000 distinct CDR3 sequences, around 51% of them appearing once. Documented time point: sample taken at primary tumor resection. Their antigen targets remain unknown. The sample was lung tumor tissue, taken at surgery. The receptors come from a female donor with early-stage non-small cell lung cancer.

The CDR3 here is CASSKLLAGGYEQYF. CDR3 in DNA: TGTGCCAGCAGCAAATTACTAGCGGGGGGCTACGAGCAGTACTTC. The chain recombines TRBV21-1 with TRBJ2-7; whether TRBD2, the table's D call, matches the DNA was not checked. TRBV21-1 represents a pseudogene. The CDR3 totals 15 residues.

The CDR3 spells CASSLSRDEQYF. The CDR3 coding sequence is TGTGCCAGCTCACTAAGTAGGGACGAGCAGTACTTC. The V call is TRBV18, the J call TRBJ2-7; D is undetermined. This CDR3 is built from 12 residues. Trimming removed 4 bases at V and 5 bases at J, with 9 bases between. CDR1 and CDR2 (germline): KGHSH, LQKENI.

The CDR3, as DNA: TGTGCCAGCAGCTTAGCCCGGAGACAGGGGGCCGCCGAGCAGTACTTC. Its protein is CASSLARRQGAAEQYF. The chain combines TRBV7-8 with TRBJ2-7; 10 nucleotides line up with TRBD1. The CDR3 has 16 amino acids. V lost 0 bases and J lost 6; bases outside the gene matches: 8. Germline loops: CDR1 SGHVS, CDR2 FQNEAQ.

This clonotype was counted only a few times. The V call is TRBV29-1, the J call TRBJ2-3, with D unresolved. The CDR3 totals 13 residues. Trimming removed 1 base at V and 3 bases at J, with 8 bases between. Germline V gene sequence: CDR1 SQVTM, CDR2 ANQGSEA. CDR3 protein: CSVEVVGTDTQYF. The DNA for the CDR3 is TGCAGCGTTGAAGTGGTAGGGACAGATACGCAGTATTTT.

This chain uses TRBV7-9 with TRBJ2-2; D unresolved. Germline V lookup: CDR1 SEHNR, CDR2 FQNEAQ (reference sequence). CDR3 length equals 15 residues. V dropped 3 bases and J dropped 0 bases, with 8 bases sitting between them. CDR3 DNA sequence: TGTGCCAGCAGCTTGCACAGCCCGAACACCGGGGAGCTGTTTTTT. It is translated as CASSLHSPNTGELFF.

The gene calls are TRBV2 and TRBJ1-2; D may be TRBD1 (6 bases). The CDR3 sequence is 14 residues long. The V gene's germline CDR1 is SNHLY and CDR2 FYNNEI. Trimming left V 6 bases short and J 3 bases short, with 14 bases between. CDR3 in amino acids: CASRRDTGYYGYTF. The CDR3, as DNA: TGTGCCAGCAGAAGGGACACAGGTTACTATGGCTACACCTTC.

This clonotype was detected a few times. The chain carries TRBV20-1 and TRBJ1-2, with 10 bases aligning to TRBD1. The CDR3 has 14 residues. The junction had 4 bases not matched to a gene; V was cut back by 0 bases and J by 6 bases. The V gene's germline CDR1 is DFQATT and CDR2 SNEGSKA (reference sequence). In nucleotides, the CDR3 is TGCAGTGCTAGAGATAGCGGGACAGGGGATGGCTACACCTTC. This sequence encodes CSARDSGTGDGYTF.

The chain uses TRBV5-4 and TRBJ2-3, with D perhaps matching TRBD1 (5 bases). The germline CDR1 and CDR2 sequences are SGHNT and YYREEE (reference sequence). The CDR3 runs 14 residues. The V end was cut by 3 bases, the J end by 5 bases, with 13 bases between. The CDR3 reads CASSSRQTQDTQYF. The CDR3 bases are TGTGCCAGCAGCTCTCGACAGACGCAAGATACGCAGTATTTT.

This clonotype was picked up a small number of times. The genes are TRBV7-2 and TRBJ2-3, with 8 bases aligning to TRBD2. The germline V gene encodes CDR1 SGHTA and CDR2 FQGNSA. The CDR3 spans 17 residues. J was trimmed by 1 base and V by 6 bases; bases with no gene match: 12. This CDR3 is CASRAGTRGARTDTQYF. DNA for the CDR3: TGTGCCAGCAGAGCCGGGACTAGGGGGGCTCGCACAGATACGCAGTATTTT.

The CDR3 loop reads CASSQTPGAHEQYF. The DNA of the CDR3 is TGTGCCAGCAGCCAGACCCCGGGGGCCCACGAGCAGTACTTC. The chain couples TRBV14 to TRBJ2-7; D possibly matches TRBD1 or TRBD2 (6 bases each). V lost 3 bases to trimming and J lost 5 bases, with 14 bases between them. The CDR3 is 14 amino acids. Germline assignment: CDR1 SGHDN and CDR2 FVKESK.